Below are 28 T cell receptor beta chains sequenced from a single sample in a study of T cell repertoires in ileal Crohn's disease (dated by TCRdb to the late 2010s). Library preparation used the immunoSEQ multiplex PCR assay. TCRdb mirrors the immuneACCESS table, restricted to in-frame sequences. Some clones are absent from its copies; in checked studies, under half trace to an unresolved V gene, and the reason for the others is unknown. Within this sample are about 14,000 clones, with nearly 85% of them counted one time only. The top ten hold around 5.8% of the sample. What was sequenced was ileal tissue. These receptors were collected from an adult with Crohn's disease.

DNA of the CDR3: TGTGCCAGCAGCCAAGAGTCTGCGTTCACCGGGGAGCTGTTTTTT. This sequence encodes CASSQESAFTGELFF. This rearrangement joins TRBV4-2 to TRBJ2-2; D is unresolved. V lost 0 bases to trimming and J lost 4 bases, with 9 bases between them. Germline V gene data show CDR1 as LGHNA and CDR2 as YNFKEQ. The CDR3 spans 15 residues.

J is TRBJ1-6 and V is TRBV9, with a tentative D call TRBD1 (5 bases). CDR3 length: 12 residues. Germline CDR1 SGDLS, CDR2 YYNGEE. V lost 3 bases and J lost 7, with 5 bases in between. CDR3: CASSGQNSPLHF. The CDR3 nucleotides are TGTGCCAGCAGCGGACAGAATTCACCCCTCCACTTT.

The chain employs TRBV30 and TRBJ1-2, with 7 bases matching TRBD1. The germline V gene encodes CDR1 GTSNPN and CDR2 SVGIG (reference sequence). The CDR3 length is 14 residues. V gave up 4 bases and J gave up 5 bases; unmatched junction bases: 10. The chain's CDR3 is CAWKADRETYGYTF. CDR3 in DNA: TGTGCCTGGAAAGCCGACAGGGAGACGTATGGCTACACCTTC.

The chain carries TRBV19 and TRBJ1-2; 10 nucleotides agree with TRBD1. V shed 6 bases and J 3 bases; nucleotides not matched to a gene: 4. Germline CDR1 and CDR2: LNHDA and SQIVND (reference sequence). This CDR3 comprises 14 residues. CDR3 in amino acids: CASRETGGDYGYTF. CDR3 sequence (DNA): TGTGCCAGTAGGGAGACAGGGGGCGACTATGGCTACACCTTC.

Here the CDR3 reads CAWSRTGTTEAFF. CDR3 nucleotides: TGTGCCTGGAGTAGGACAGGGACCACTGAAGCTTTCTTT. This sequence joins TRBV30 and TRBJ1-1; TRBD1 agrees at 8 bases. This CDR3 region has 13 residues. V shed 2 bases and J 4 bases; nucleotides not matched to a gene: 3. Germline lookup yields CDR1 GTSNPN and CDR2 SVGIG (reference sequence).

The chain has TRBV2 and TRBJ2-2, with D uncertain. Germline CDR1 and CDR2: SNHLY and FYNNEI. The CDR3 has 13 amino acids. Trimming shortened V by 4 bases and J by 5 bases, and 8 bases separated the two germline ends. The CDR3 spells CASSGTPTGELFF. The CDR3 nucleotides read TGTGCCAGCAGTGGAACTCCTACCGGGGAGCTGTTTTTT.

The V gene is TRBV19, the J gene TRBJ2-1; no firm D call. Germline CDR1 is LNHDA and CDR2 is SQIVND (reference sequence). V lost 4 bases and J 9 bases, leaving 10 bases between the germline ends. There are 12 residues in the CDR3. CDR3 loop: CASSSLSSEQFF. The CDR3 coding sequence is TGTGCCAGTAGTAGCCTGAGTTCTGAGCAGTTCTTC.

The V and J genes are TRBV20-1 and TRBJ2-5, with D maybe TRBD2 (5 bases). CDR3 size: 10 residues. The V end lost 6 bases, the J end lost 7 bases, and 9 bases lay between the germline ends. CDR1 and CDR2 (germline): DFQATT, SNEGSKA (reference sequence). The CDR3 bases are TGCAGTGCCGCCCGGGGGACCCAGTACTTC. This gives the protein CSAARGTQYF.

The rearrangement uses TRBV6-5 and TRBJ1-1, with no clear D. The CDR3 has 13 amino acids. Trimming removed 2 bases at V and 5 bases at J, with 9 bases between. The V gene's germline CDR1 is MNHEY and CDR2 SVGAGI. The CDR3 is CASSYDSRTEAFF. CDR3 bases: TGTGCCAGCAGTTACGATTCGAGGACTGAAGCTTTCTTT.

The chain has TRBV7-3 and TRBJ2-7; D is perhaps TRBD1 (5 bases). V was clipped by 0 bases and J by 5 bases, with 14 bases between them. The CDR3 is made up of 15 amino acids. The germline CDR1 and CDR2 sequences are SGHTA and FQGTGA. CDR3 nucleotide sequence: TGTGCCAGCAGCTTAACAGGGGAAAGTAACGACGAGCAGTACTTC. Translating gives CASSLTGESNDEQYF.

This rearrangement joins TRBV9 to TRBJ2-2; D gene uncertain. The germline V and J ends were trimmed by 0 bases and 4 bases, with 4 bases remaining between them. The germline V gene encodes CDR1 SGDLS and CDR2 YYNGEE. The CDR3 has 13 residues. CDR3 bases: TGTGCCAGCAGCGTAGACGGCACCGGGGAGCTGTTTTTT. Its translation is CASSVDGTGELFF.

The chain employs TRBV2 and TRBJ2-2; TRBD2 matches at 8 bases. Per germline, CDR1 SNHLY and CDR2 FYNNEI. The length of the CDR3 is 14 residues. V gave up 7 bases and J gave up 1 base; unmatched junction bases: 2. This CDR3 is CASTTSGNTGELFF. Written as DNA, the CDR3 is TGTGCCAGCACCACTAGCGGGAACACCGGGGAGCTGTTTTTT.

The J gene is TRBJ2-1, the V gene TRBV20-1; D gene uncertain. Deletions cut 3 bases from V and 3 bases from J, with 3 bases between. This CDR3 contains 11 residues. Germline values: CDR1 DFQATT, CDR2 SNEGSKA (reference sequence). This CDR3 is CSARSYNEQFF. CDR3 DNA sequence: TGCAGTGCTAGGAGCTACAATGAGCAGTTCTTC.

A single count supports this clone. This rearrangement joins TRBV6-1 to TRBJ2-7; 10 nucleotides agree with TRBD2. The J segment lost 7 bases and the V segment lost 8 bases, leaving 14 bases of the junction unmatched. The germline V gene encodes CDR1 MNHNS and CDR2 SASEGT. The CDR3 spans 15 residues. The CDR3 loop reads CASQISAGGPEEQYF. The CDR3 DNA sequence: TGTGCCAGCCAAATCTCAGCGGGAGGGCCGGAGGAGCAGTACTTC.

The V gene is TRBV6-5, the J gene TRBJ1-6; D is undetermined. Trimming cost V 6 bases and J 7 bases, with 7 bases left between them. CDR1 is MNHEY, CDR2 SVGAGI, per germline. The CDR3 consists of 12 residues. CDR3 sequence: CASSIQNSPLHF. The CDR3 coding sequence is TGTGCCAGCAGCATACAGAATTCACCCCTCCACTTT.

This chain links TRBV6-5 with TRBJ1-1, with 10 nucleotides matching TRBD1. The CDR3 spans 14 residues. V lost 6 bases and J lost 7; bases outside the gene matches: 8. Per germline, CDR1 MNHEY and CDR2 SVGAGI. CDR3 protein: CASRARQGASEAFF. The CDR3 bases are TGTGCCAGCAGGGCGAGACAGGGGGCGAGTGAAGCTTTCTTT.

The gene calls are TRBV30 and TRBJ1-2; D is unclear. CDR3 size: 12 residues. Germline V gene lookup returns CDR1 GTSNPN and CDR2 SVGIG (reference sequence). The V end lost 1 base, the J end lost 8 bases, and 11 bases lay between the germline ends. The DNA of the CDR3 is TGTGCCTGGAGTGAATCGGGGAGGGGCTACACCTTC. Translated: CAWSESGRGYTF.

This clone was recorded once. V and J are TRBV7-8 and TRBJ1-6; 9 bases are a match to TRBD1. Germline CDR1 reads SGHVS; CDR2 reads FQNEAQ. The CDR3 totals 15 residues. V shed 5 bases and J 7 bases; nucleotides not matched to a gene: 6. The CDR3 DNA reads TGTGCCAGCAGCCTACAGGGGGCTCAAAATTCACCCCTCCACTTT. Translation gives CASSLQGAQNSPLHF.

This chain joins TRBV7-3 and TRBJ2-5; 10 nucleotides agree with TRBD2. Germline CDR1 SGHTA, CDR2 FQGTGA. The junction had 9 bases not matched to a gene; V was cut back by 3 bases and J by 5 bases. There are 16 residues in the CDR3. The CDR3 DNA sequence: TGTGCCAGCAGCTTCGAAGCTAGCGGGAGTGGTGAGACCCAGTACTTC. Amino acid sequence: CASSFEASGSGETQYF. Looking up the rest from reference TRBV7-3 and TRBJ2-5 gives the full variable domain: GAGVSQTPSNKVTEKGKYVELRCDPISGHTALYWYRQSLGQGPEFLIYFQGTGAADDSGLPNDRFFAVRPEGSVSTLKIQRTERGDSAVYLCASSFEASGSGETQYFGPGTRLLVL.

The chain is built from TRBV7-3 and TRBJ2-7; possible D gene TRBD2, 5 bases. The CDR3 sequence is 13 residues long. V lost 5 bases and J 3 bases, leaving 11 bases between the germline ends. The germline gives CDR1 SGHTA, CDR2 FQGTGA. Written as DNA, the CDR3 is TGTGCCAGCAGCCCTGCGGCGGGCTACGAGCAGTACTTC. As protein: CASSPAAGYEQYF.

The chain has TRBV6-1 and TRBJ1-3; 7 nucleotides match TRBD1. The V gene's germline CDR1 is MNHNS and CDR2 SASEGT. The trim removed 7 bases at V and 4 bases at J, leaving 10 bases unmatched. The CDR3 extends over 15 amino acids. The CDR3 DNA sequence: TGTGCCAGCAAGATCAATCAGGGGGGCGGAAACACCATATATTTT. Its protein product is CASKINQGGGNTIYF.

This chain joins TRBV9 and TRBJ1-1; 8 nucleotides align to TRBD1. Germline values: CDR1 SGDLS, CDR2 YYNGEE. J gave up 1 base and V 2 bases, and 1 base lay outside the gene matches. This CDR3 region has 14 residues. The CDR3 is CASSVDRANTEAFF. DNA of the CDR3: TGTGCCAGCAGCGTGGACAGGGCGAACACTGAAGCTTTCTTT.

The J gene is TRBJ1-6, the V gene TRBV9, with a weak D call TRBD1 (5 bases). Trimming took off 3 bases at V and 2 bases at J, with 6 bases between the two ends. From germline, CDR1 is SGDLS and CDR2 YYNGEE. The CDR3 extends over 14 amino acids. Here the CDR3 reads CASSATAYNSPLHF. CDR3 nucleotides: TGTGCCAGCAGCGCGACAGCCTATAATTCACCCCTCCACTTT.

This clone appeared a few times. CDR3 sequence: CASSFIVSQGANEQYF. As DNA, the CDR3 is TGCGCCAGCAGCTTCATAGTGTCACAGGGGGCAAACGAGCAGTACTTC. The chain recombines TRBV5-1 with TRBJ2-7, with 9 bases lining up with TRBD1. V was pared by 2 bases and J by 5 bases, with 11 bases of the junction left unmatched. The germline gives CDR1 SGHRS, CDR2 YFSETQ. This CDR3 spans 16 amino acids.

This chain links TRBV9 with TRBJ2-2; TRBD1 aligns across 7 bases. The junction had 10 bases not matched to a gene; V was cut back by 3 bases and J by 5 bases. CDR3 length: 16 amino acids. Germline lookup yields CDR1 SGDLS and CDR2 YYNGEE. CDR3 residues: CASSGKGQFLTGELFF. Written as DNA, the CDR3 is TGTGCCAGCAGCGGAAAGGGACAGTTCCTTACCGGGGAGCTGTTTTTT. The full variable domain, its missing parts supplied by reference TRBV9 and TRBJ2-2, is DSGVTQTPKHLITATGQRVTLRCSPRSGDLSVYWYQQSLDQGLQFLIQYYNGEERAKGNILERFSAQQFPDLHSELNLSSLELGDSALYFCASSGKGQFLTGELFFGEGSRLTVL.

The gene calls are TRBV6-5 and TRBJ2-7, with 8 bases identical to TRBD1. Germline values: CDR1 MNHEY, CDR2 SVGAGI. The junction had 11 bases not matched to a gene; V was cut back by 10 bases and J by 3 bases. This CDR3 has 14 residues. The CDR3 DNA is TGTGCCACCAAGGGAGACAGGGGAGGCTACGAGCAGTACTTC. This encodes CATKGDRGGYEQYF.

The chain recombines TRBV4-1 with TRBJ1-6; D remains ambiguous. There are 11 residues in the CDR3. Trimming pared 0 bases from V and 14 bases from J, leaving 5 bases between. Germline CDR1 reads MGHRA; CDR2 reads YSYEKL. The CDR3: CASSQEAALHF. In DNA form, the CDR3 reads TGCGCCAGCAGCCAAGAGGCGGCCCTCCACTTT.

This chain links TRBV30 with TRBJ2-7; TRBD1 aligns across 7 bases. Per the germline V gene, CDR1 is GTSNPN and CDR2 is SVGIG (reference sequence). CDR3 length: 13 residues. V lost 4 bases, J lost 2 bases, and 5 bases stayed unmatched. The CDR3 sequence is CAWKRDRTYEQYF. The CDR3 nucleotides are TGTGCCTGGAAAAGGGACAGAACCTACGAGCAGTACTTC.